This passage covers 26 T cell receptor beta chains from one sample sequenced in a study of naive and memory T cell subsets. An oligonucleotide containing a UMI was ligated to the 3' end of TCR cDNA. Ligated cDNA underwent four rounds of PCR with nested alpha and beta constant region primers and SP2. In TCRdb, the UMI-ligation and nested PCR reads were re-called with MiXCR into one record per CDR3 protein. Of approximately 30,000 distinct CDR3 sequences detected, 5.2% appear once; the ten largest clones hold roughly 6.8%. The sequencing input was blood. These receptors all stem from an adult in good health.

This clonotype was recorded at least ten times. The V gene is TRBV2, the J gene TRBJ1-2; D is undetermined. Germline values: CDR1 SNHLY, CDR2 FYNNEI. V was shortened by 4 bases and J by 5 bases, with 20 bases between the two germline ends. CDR3 length equals 16 residues. CDR3 loop: CASSAETAAGRYGYTF. The DNA of the CDR3 is TGTGCCAGCAGTGCGGAGACCGCCGCTGGGAGGTATGGCTACACCTTC.

In its sample, this clonotype was seen many times. One junction end disagrees with the germline gene, perhaps due to a read error. The chain employs TRBV18 and TRBJ1-5; D remains ambiguous. Germline V gene sequence: CDR1 KGHSH, CDR2 LQKENI. The CDR3 loop spans 14 amino acids. CDR3 nucleotide sequence: TGTGCCACCTCAGGTTCCCAGAATTCTCAGCCCCAGCATTTT. This gives the protein CATSGSQNSQPQHF.

This clonotype was counted at least ten times. This chain joins TRBV20-1 and TRBJ2-7; D is perhaps TRBD2 (5 bases). The germline V and J ends were trimmed by 5 bases and 2 bases, with 10 bases remaining between them. Looked up from germline, CDR1 is DFQATT and CDR2 is SNEGSKA (reference sequence). CDR3 length: 12 amino acids. CDR3 region: CSARAEAYEQYF. The DNA for the CDR3 is TGCAGTGCTCGAGCGGAGGCCTACGAGCAGTACTTC.

Ten or more counts support this clonotype. The chain is built from TRBV4-2 and TRBJ2-6, with D tentatively TRBD2 (5 bases). Between the trimmed V and J ends, which lost 0 bases and 0 bases, there was a span of 6 bases. Germline CDR1 and CDR2: LGHNA and YNFKEQ. The CDR3 is made up of 16 amino acids. CDR3 region: CASSQESGSGANVLTF. For the CDR3, the DNA is TGTGCCAGCAGCCAAGAAAGCGGCTCTGGGGCCAACGTCCTGACTTTC.

This clonotype was observed a single time. A read error may explain this, as a much larger clone is one base away. This chain connects TRBV20-1 to TRBJ1-1; TRBD1 agrees at 7 bases. Germline values: CDR1 DFQATT, CDR2 SNEGSKA (reference sequence). CDR3 size: 12 residues. CDR3 sequence: CGARGQSPEAFF. CDR3 bases: TGCGGTGCTAGGGGACAGAGCCCTGAAGCTTTCTTT.

This clonotype was observed many times. The V call is TRBV6-5, the J call TRBJ1-1; D is ambiguous. V was cut by 7 bases and J by 5 bases, with 20 bases left in between. The germline V gene encodes CDR1 MNHEY and CDR2 SVGAGI. The CDR3 has 15 residues. The CDR3 loop is CASKPKGARRTEAFF. CDR3 nucleotide sequence: TGTGCCAGCAAACCCAAGGGTGCGCGCAGAACTGAAGCTTTCTTT.

About this clonotype: This may be a read error, as it is one base from a much larger clone. V and J are TRBV5-5 and TRBJ2-7; D uncertain. Trimming stripped 2 bases from V and 2 bases from J, with 8 bases between. The CDR3 length is 13 residues. The germline V gene has CDR1 SGHKS and CDR2 YYEKEE (reference sequence). The CDR3 protein is CASSFDKPYEQYF. The CDR3, as DNA: TGTGCCAGCAGCTTTGACAAGCCCTACGAGCAGTACTTC. The variable domain in full, with the rest retrieved from reference TRBV5-5 and TRBJ2-7, is DAGVTQSPTHLIKTRGQQVTLRCSPISGHKSVSWYQQVLGQGPQFIFQYYEKEERGRGNFPDRFSARQFPNYSSELNVNALLLGDSALYLCASSFDKPYEQYFGPGTRLTVT.

This clonotype was counted at least ten times. The chain uses TRBV7-3 and TRBJ2-1, with TRBD2 matching over 10 bases. Germline lookup yields CDR1 SGHTA and CDR2 FQGTGA. V shed 5 bases, J shed 9 bases, and the junction held 4 bases outside the gene matches. The CDR3 totals 13 residues. CDR3 residues: CASSQAGGGEQFF. As DNA, the CDR3 is TGTGCCAGCAGCCAAGCGGGGGGGGGTGAGCAGTTCTTC. The whole variable domain, filled in from reference TRBV7-3 and TRBJ2-1, reads GAGVSQTPSNKVTEKGKYVELRCDPISGHTALYWYRQSLGQGPEFLIYFQGTGAADDSGLPNDRFFAVRPEGSVSTLKIQRTERGDSAVYLCASSQAGGGEQFFGPGTRLTVL.

This clonotype was counted a few times. A read error may explain this, as a much larger clone is one base away. The chain uses TRBV6-5 and TRBJ2-7; D ambiguous. The V and J ends lost 4 bases and 6 bases respectively, with 13 bases between them. This CDR3 comprises 13 residues. CDR1 and CDR2 (germline): MNHEY, SVGAGI. This CDR3 is CASSSRRVGEQYF. Here the CDR3 DNA reads TGTGCCAGCAGTTCGAGACGAGTCGGCGAGCAGTACTTC.

As for this clonotype: This could be a read error, since a much larger clone is one nucleotide away. CDR3 in amino acids: CASSQEVGAGCYNEQFF. The CDR3 coding sequence is TGTGCCAGCAGCCAAGAGGTTGGAGCGGGATGCTACAATGAGCAGTTCTTC. The genes are TRBV14 and TRBJ2-1; 7 bases fit TRBD2. V lost 0 bases to trimming and J lost 3 bases; unmatched junction nucleotides: 8. This CDR3 contains 17 residues. Germline CDR1 is SGHDN and CDR2 is FVKESK.

This clonotype has just a few counts. CDR3 in amino acids: CASSPDRNIQYF. CDR3 bases: TGTGCCAGCAGCCCCGACAGGAACATTCAGTACTTC. The chain couples TRBV11-1 to TRBJ2-4, with D maybe TRBD1 (6 bases). The germline gives CDR1 SGHAT, CDR2 FQDESV (reference sequence). Between the trimmed V and J ends, which lost 5 bases and 7 bases, there was a span of 9 bases. CDR3 length: 12 amino acids.

Concerning this clonotype: Since the CDR3 does not end with the conserved phenylalanine or tryptophan, this likely comes from a read error. The DNA is left out, because the CDR3 cannot be placed on it with certainty; the CDR3 is given as TCRdb lists it. The gene calls are TRBV18 and TRBJ1-5. Inclusive of both ends, the CDR3 amounts to 12 amino acids. The germline CDR1 and CDR2 sequences are KGHSH and LQKENI. CDR3 residues: CASSPRREQPHL.

At least ten counts were recorded for this clonotype. The chain uses TRBV7-2 and TRBJ1-5; D perhaps matches TRBD1 (5 bases). Looked up from germline, CDR1 is SGHTA and CDR2 is FQGNSA. The CDR3 sequence is 14 residues long. Trimming stripped 3 bases from V and 8 bases from J, with 14 bases between. For the CDR3, the DNA is TGTGCCAGCAGCTTTCATCGGGGGAAGGAGCCCCAGCATTTT. It codes for CASSFHRGKEPQHF. Looking up the rest from reference TRBV7-2 and TRBJ1-5 gives the full variable domain: GAGVSQSPSNKVTEKGKDVELRCDPISGHTALYWYRQSLGQGLEFLIYFQGNSAPDKSGLPSDRFSAERTGGSVSTLTIQRTQQEDSAVYLCASSFHRGKEPQHFGDGTRLSIL.

This clonotype was detected ten times or more. The rearrangement links TRBV2 to TRBJ1-1; D is uncertain. Germline assignment: CDR1 SNHLY and CDR2 FYNNEI. CDR3 size: 13 residues. V dropped 4 bases and J dropped 1 base, with 7 bases sitting between them. CDR3 in amino acids: CASSVLENTEAFF. For the CDR3, the DNA is TGTGCCAGCAGTGTCTTAGAGAACACTGAAGCTTTCTTT.

V is TRBV18 and J is TRBJ2-1; D could derive from TRBD1 or TRBD2 (5 bases each). The germline CDR1 and CDR2 sequences are KGHSH and LQKENI. CDR3 length equals 15 residues. Trimming shortened V by 0 bases and J by 16 bases, and 22 bases separated the two germline ends. CDR3: CASSPPWARDPTAFF. DNA for the CDR3: TGTGCCAGCTCACCACCGTGGGCCAGGGACCCCACGGCCTTCTTC.

CDR3 coding DNA: TGTGCCAGCAGCCCCATTGAGGGGGCTCGGTACAATGAGCAGTTCTTC. Encoded protein: CASSPIEGARYNEQFF. The chain has TRBV2 and TRBJ2-1; the match to TRBD1 covers 7 bases. CDR3 length: 16 amino acids. Trimming removed 6 bases from V and 4 bases from J; junction bases left unmatched: 12. The germline CDR1 and CDR2 sequences are SNHLY and FYNNEI.

This clonotype was seen only a few times. The CDR3 here is CASINGGFSYNEQFF. The CDR3 DNA is TGTGCCAGCATCAATGGGGGGTTCTCCTACAATGAGCAGTTCTTC. The chain has TRBV5-5 and TRBJ2-1; D is possibly TRBD2 (6 bases). The CDR3 is 15 amino acids. Trimming cost V 6 bases and J 0 bases, with 13 bases left between them. Germline CDR1 SGHKS, CDR2 YYEKEE (reference sequence).

A few counts support this clonotype. The rearrangement joins TRBV10-3 to TRBJ2-7, with TRBD1 matching over 8 bases. The germline gives CDR1 ENHRY, CDR2 SYGVKD. This CDR3 comprises 15 residues. Losses at the gene ends were 0 bases for V and 3 bases for J; bases not matched to a gene: 4. The CDR3, as DNA: TGTGCCATCAGTGAGTCGTCAGGGGGCCGCTACGAGCAGTACTTC. Translation gives CAISESSGGRYEQYF.

Note on this clonotype: With a much larger clone just one base away, this may be a read error. V gene TRBV7-9 combines with J gene TRBJ2-4, with D maybe TRBD1 (6 bases). The length of the CDR3 is 14 residues. Germline CDR1 SEHNR, CDR2 FQNEAQ (reference sequence). The CDR3 spells CAGSSTGYQNIQYF. The DNA of the CDR3 is TGTGCCGGCAGCTCAACAGGGTACCAAAACATTCAGTACTTC.

This clonotype appeared many times. The chain joins TRBV29-1 to TRBJ2-3, with 7 bases that match TRBD1. The CDR3 totals 13 residues. Germline V gives CDR1 SQVTM, CDR2 ANQGSEA. V was clipped by 4 bases and J by 4 bases; unmatched bases: 5. The CDR3, as DNA: TGCAGCGTTGGGACAGGTCGTTCAGATACGCAGTATTTT. Translation: CSVGTGRSDTQYF.

This clonotype was seen a few times. The chain uses TRBV18 and TRBJ2-1; unclear D gene. V lost 0 bases and J 7 bases, leaving 13 bases between the germline ends. The CDR3 extends over 15 amino acids. From germline, CDR1 is KGHSH and CDR2 LQKENI. This CDR3 is CASSPPARVSNEQFF. CDR3 bases: TGTGCCAGCTCACCACCGGCAAGAGTCTCTAATGAGCAGTTCTTC.

This clonotype was counted ten times or more. The chain combines TRBV29-1 with TRBJ2-1; 8 bases are a match to TRBD2. The CDR3 extends over 14 amino acids. Germline V gene sequence: CDR1 SQVTM, CDR2 ANQGSEA. With V trimmed by 4 bases and J by 5 bases, 7 bases remained unmatched. CDR3 DNA sequence: TGCAGCGTTGCTTCTCACGGGAGGGACAATGAGCAGTTCTTC. Its protein is CSVASHGRDNEQFF.

This clonotype was seen a handful of times. The chain links TRBV19 to TRBJ2-3; weak D call: TRBD2 (6 bases). The CDR3 loop spans 15 amino acids. Trimming removed 3 bases from V and 0 bases from J, with 10 bases in between. Germline V gene sequence: CDR1 LNHDA, CDR2 SQIVND (reference sequence). The CDR3 nucleotides are TGTGCCAGTAGTATCTCCAGCGGGAGCACAGATACGCAGTATTTT. Protein sequence: CASSISSGSTDTQYF.

This clonotype was seen more than once but under ten times. The chain has TRBV14 and TRBJ2-3; no firm D call. The CDR3 is made up of 15 amino acids. With 0 bases removed from V and 1 base from J, the gap between germline ends came to 8 bases. Per germline, CDR1 SGHDN and CDR2 FVKESK. CDR3 DNA sequence: TGTGCCAGCAGCCAAGAGTTAGCTGGCACAGATACGCAGTATTTT. Translating it yields CASSQELAGTDTQYF.

This clonotype has a count of ten or more. CDR3 sequence reads: CASSPGDRFYGYTF. The CDR3 nucleotides read TGTGCCAGCTCACCAGGGGACAGATTCTATGGCTACACCTTC. The chain is built from TRBV18 and TRBJ1-2; 7 positions agree with TRBD1. V shed 2 bases and J 4 bases; nucleotides not matched to a gene: 4. CDR1 KGHSH and CDR2 LQKENI come from the germline V gene. This CDR3 has 14 amino acids.

This clonotype has ten or more counts. The J gene is TRBJ1-2, the V gene TRBV12-3 or TRBV12-4; TRBD1 matches 8 bases. The CDR3 sequence is 13 residues long. V gave up 5 bases and J gave up 7 bases; unmatched junction bases: 6. In nucleotides, the CDR3 is TGTGCCAGCAGTAGCGGACAGGGCGGTGGCTACACCTTC. Encoded protein: CASSSGQGGGYTF.